This T cell receptor (beta chain) was observed in a study of T-cell memory formation after mild COVID-19. In the study overall: TCR clusters mostly belonged to single donors.

Germline CDR1 is SEHNR and CDR2 is FQNEAQ (reference sequence). V trimming: 7 bases; J trimming: 3 bases; junction bases outside the gene matches: 9. The CDR3 loop spans 15 amino acids. Each CDR3 protein is one row after TCRdb ran MiXCR on the 5' RACE reads. The data show some 150,000 distinct CDR3 sequences, roughly a quarter seen once. This TCR came from an adult woman who had mild COVID-19 (a few samples of this study predate the infection). Cell type and time point are not known. Sequencing used PBMCs or a T cell subset sorted from them (not recorded which). The chain uses TRBV7-9 and TRBJ2-1, with TRBD1 matching over 7 bases. As DNA, the CDR3 is TGTGCCAGCACCCATAAAGACAGGGACTACAATGAGCAGTTCTTC. It translates to CASTHKDRDYNEQFF.